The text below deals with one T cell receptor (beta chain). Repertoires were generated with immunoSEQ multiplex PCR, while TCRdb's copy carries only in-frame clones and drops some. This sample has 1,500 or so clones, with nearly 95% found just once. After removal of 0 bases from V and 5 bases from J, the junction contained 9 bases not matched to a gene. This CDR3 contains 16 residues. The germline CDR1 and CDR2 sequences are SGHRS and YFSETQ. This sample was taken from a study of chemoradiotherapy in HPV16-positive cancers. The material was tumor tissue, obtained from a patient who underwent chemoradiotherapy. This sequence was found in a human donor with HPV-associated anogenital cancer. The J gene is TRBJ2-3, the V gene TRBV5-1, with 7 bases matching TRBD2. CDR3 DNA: TGCGCCAGCAGCTTGGAGCCGGGGGGTTGGGTAGATACGCAGTATTTT. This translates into CASSLEPGGWVDTQYF.